The source of this T cell receptor beta chain is a study of control samples from healthy donors and cancer patients. Measured with immunoSEQ multiplex PCR; TCRdb has only the in-frame clones, and not every one. This table has 150,000 to 160,000 clones, over 85% appearing once. The material sequenced was blood. The sequence derives from a middle-aged man in good health.

CDR3 region: CASSFTSGGGIQYF. Written as DNA, the CDR3 is TGCGCCAGCAGCTTTACTAGCGGAGGGGGCATTCAGTACTTC. This rearrangement joins TRBV5-1 to TRBJ2-4, with TRBD2 identical over 8 bases. Germline V gives CDR1 SGHRS, CDR2 YFSETQ. The CDR3 is 14 residues long. V shed 2 bases and J 9 bases; nucleotides not matched to a gene: 7.